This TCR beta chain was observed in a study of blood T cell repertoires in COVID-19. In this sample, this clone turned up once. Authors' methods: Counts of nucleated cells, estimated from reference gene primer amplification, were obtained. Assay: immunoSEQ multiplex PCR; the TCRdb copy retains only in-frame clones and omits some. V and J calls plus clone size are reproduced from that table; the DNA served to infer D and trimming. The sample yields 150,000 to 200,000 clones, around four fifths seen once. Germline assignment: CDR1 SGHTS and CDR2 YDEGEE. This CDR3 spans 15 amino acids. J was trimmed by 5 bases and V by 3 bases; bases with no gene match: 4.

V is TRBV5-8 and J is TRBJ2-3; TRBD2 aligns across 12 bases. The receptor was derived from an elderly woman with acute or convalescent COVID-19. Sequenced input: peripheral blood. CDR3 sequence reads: CASSSSGRAQDTQYF. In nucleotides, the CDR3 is TGTGCCAGCAGCTCTAGCGGGAGGGCCCAAGATACGCAGTATTTT.